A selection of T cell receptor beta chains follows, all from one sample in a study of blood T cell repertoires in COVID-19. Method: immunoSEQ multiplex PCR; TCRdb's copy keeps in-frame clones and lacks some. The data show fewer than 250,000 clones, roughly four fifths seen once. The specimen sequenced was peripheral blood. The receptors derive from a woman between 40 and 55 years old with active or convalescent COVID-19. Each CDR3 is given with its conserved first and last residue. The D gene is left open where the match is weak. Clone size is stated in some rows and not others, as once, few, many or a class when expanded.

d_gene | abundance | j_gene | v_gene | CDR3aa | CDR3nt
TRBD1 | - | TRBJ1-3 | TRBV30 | CAWSGGQGTRNTIYF | TGTGCCTGGAGCGGGGGACAGGGGACCCGAAACACCATATATTTT
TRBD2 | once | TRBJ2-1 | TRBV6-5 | CASSGTSGNEQFF | TGTGCCAGCAGCGGGACTAGCGGCAATGAACAGTTCTTC
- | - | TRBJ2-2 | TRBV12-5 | CASGFRQGNTGELFF | TGTGCTAGTGGTTTCCGGCAGGGGAATACCGGGGAGCTGTTTTTT
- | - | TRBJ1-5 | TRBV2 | CASSPGGGGQPQHF | TGTGCCAGCAGTCCCGGGGGGGGAGGTCAGCCCCAGCATTTT
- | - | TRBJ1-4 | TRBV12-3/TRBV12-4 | CASRGGHEKLFF | TGTGCCAGCAGGGGAGGGCATGAAAAACTGTTTTTT
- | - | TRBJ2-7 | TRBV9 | CASSLGGTASYEQYF | TGTGCCAGCAGCTTAGGGGGGACAGCGTCCTACGAGCAGTACTTC
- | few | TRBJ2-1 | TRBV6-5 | CASFGPGEQFF | -
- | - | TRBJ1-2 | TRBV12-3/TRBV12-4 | CASSPQTDYGYTF | TGTGCCAGCAGTCCACAGACAGACTATGGCTACACCTTC
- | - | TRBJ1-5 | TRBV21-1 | CASSPSRPGETGCNQPQHF | TGTGCCAGCAGCCCGTCACGACCCGGGGAGACAGGTTGCAATCAGCCCCAGCATTTT
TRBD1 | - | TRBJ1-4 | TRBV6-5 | CASLAGTGFEKLFF | TGTGCCAGCCTAGCTGGGACAGGGTTTGAAAAACTGTTTTTT
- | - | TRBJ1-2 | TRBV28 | CASSSINRYGYTF | TGTGCCAGCAGTTCCATTAATCGGTATGGCTACACCTTC
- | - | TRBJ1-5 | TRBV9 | CASSVDPGGNQPQHF | TGTGCCAGCAGCGTAGATCCAGGGGGCAATCAGCCCCAGCATTTT
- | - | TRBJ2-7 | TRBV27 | CASSLEGYEQYF | TGTGCCAGCAGTTTGGAGGGTTACGAGCAGTACTTC
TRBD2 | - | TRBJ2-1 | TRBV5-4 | CASSRGLAGVNYEQFF | TGTGCCAGCAGCAGAGGACTAGCGGGAGTTAACTATGAGCAGTTCTTC
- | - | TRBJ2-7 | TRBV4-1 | CASSQPGLEQYF | TGCGCCAGCAGCCAACCCGGACTCGAGCAGTACTTC
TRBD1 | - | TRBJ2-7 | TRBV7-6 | CASSQRHRDREGIPYEQYF | TGTGCCAGCAGCCAGAGACACCGGGACAGGGAAGGGATACCGTACGAGCAGTACTTC
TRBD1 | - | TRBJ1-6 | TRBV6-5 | CASNGAGGSPLHF | TGTGCCAGCAATGGGGCAGGGGGGTCACCCCTCCACTTT
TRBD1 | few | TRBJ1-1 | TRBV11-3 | CASSLRQGRGTEAFF | TGTGCCAGCAGCCTCCGACAGGGAAGGGGCACTGAAGCTTTCTTT
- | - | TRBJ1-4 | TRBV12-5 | CASAHGGGEGEKLFF | TGTGCTAGTGCCCACGGCGGGGGCGAGGGTGAAAAACTGTTTTTT
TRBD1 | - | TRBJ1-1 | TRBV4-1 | CASASIDRAEAFF | TGCGCCAGCGCCTCGATCGACAGGGCTGAAGCTTTCTTT
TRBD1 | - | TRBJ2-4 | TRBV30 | CAWSMPGQGSLAKNIQYF | TGTGCCTGGAGTATGCCGGGACAGGGATCTTTAGCCAAAAACATTCAGTACTTC
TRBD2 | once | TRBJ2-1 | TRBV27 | CASSPSGGSRWNEQFF | TGTGCCAGCAGTCCCAGCGGGGGGTCCCGCTGGAATGAGCAGTTCTTC
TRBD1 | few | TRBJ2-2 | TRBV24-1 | CATSDPGQANTGELFF | TGTGCCACCAGTGATCCGGGACAGGCGAACACCGGGGAGCTGTTTTTT
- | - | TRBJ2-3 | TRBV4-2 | CASSQDLTAKILTDTQYF | TGTGCCAGCAGCCAAGATCTTACCGCAAAGATACTCACAGATACGCAGTATTTT
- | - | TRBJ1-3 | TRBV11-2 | CASSSYVSSGNTIYF | TGTGCCAGCAGCTCATACGTGAGCTCTGGAAACACCATATATTTT
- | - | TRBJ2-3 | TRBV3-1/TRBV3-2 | CASKSGILGTDTQYF | TGTGCCAGCAAATCGGGGATACTAGGGACAGATACGCAGTATTTT
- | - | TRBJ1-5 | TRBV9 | CASSAALNQPQHF | TGTGCCAGCAGCGCCGCGCTAAATCAGCCCCAGCATTTT
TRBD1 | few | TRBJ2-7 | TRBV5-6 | CASSLTGQGIYEQYF | TGTGCCAGCAGCCTGACCGGACAGGGAATCTACGAGCAGTACTTC
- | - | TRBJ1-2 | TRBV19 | CASSSARGSNYGYTF | TGTGCCAGTAGTTCGGCGCGGGGCTCTAACTATGGCTACACCTTC
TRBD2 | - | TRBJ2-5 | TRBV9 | CASSVEAGGGKTQYF | TGTGCCAGCAGCGTAGAAGCGGGAGGGGGAAAGACCCAGTACTTC
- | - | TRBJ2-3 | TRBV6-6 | CASATRRAGTDTQYF | TGTGCCAGCGCAACCCGGAGGGCGGGCACAGATACGCAGTATTTT
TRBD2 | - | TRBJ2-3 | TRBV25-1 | CASSGGLGKYF | TGTGCCAGCAGTGGGGGACTAGGGAAGTATTTT
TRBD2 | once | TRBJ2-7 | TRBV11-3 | CASSPRLAGGPMYEQYF | TGTGCCAGCAGCCCCAGACTAGCGGGAGGGCCTATGTACGAGCAGTACTTC
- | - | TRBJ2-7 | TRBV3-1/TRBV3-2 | CASSQGRVVAGQYF | TGTGCCAGCAGCCAAGGAAGGGTTGTTGCGGGGCAGTACTTC
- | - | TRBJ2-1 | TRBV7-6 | CASSSPAASSYNEQFF | TGTGCCAGCAGCTCCCCCGCGGCCAGCTCCTACAATGAGCAGTTCTTC
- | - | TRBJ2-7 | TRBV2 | CAGSRGAAWGEQYF | TGTGCCGGTTCCAGGGGAGCCGCCTGGGGCGAGCAGTACTTC
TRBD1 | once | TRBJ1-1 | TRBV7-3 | CASSLKTGTARGDTEAFF | TGTGCCAGCAGCTTAAAAACCGGGACCGCCAGGGGGGACACTGAAGCTTTCTTT
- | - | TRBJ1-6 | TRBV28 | CASSRYRQEPYNSPLHF | TGTGCCAGCAGCAGATATCGCCAGGAACCCTATAATTCACCCCTCCACTTT
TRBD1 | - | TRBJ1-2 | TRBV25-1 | CASSELLTGGNGYTF | TGTGCCAGCAGTGAGCTCCTGACAGGGGGCAATGGCTACACCTTC
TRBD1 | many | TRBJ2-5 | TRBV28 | CASSLVTGVETQYF | TGTGCCAGCAGTTTGGTTACAGGGGTGGAGACCCAGTACTTC
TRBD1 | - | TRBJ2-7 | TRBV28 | CASRDRRLAYEQYF | TGTGCCAGCAGGGACAGGAGGTTGGCCTACGAGCAGTACTTC
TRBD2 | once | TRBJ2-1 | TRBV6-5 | CASIRLAGDNEQFF | TGTGCCAGCATTCGACTAGCGGGAGACAATGAGCAGTTCTTC
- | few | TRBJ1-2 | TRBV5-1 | CASSPGAPSNYGYTF | TGCGCCAGCAGCCCAGGCGCGCCTTCCAACTATGGCTACACCTTC
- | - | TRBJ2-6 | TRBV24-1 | CATSAGTGANVLTF | TGTGCCACCAGTGCAGGGACAGGGGCCAACGTCCTGACTTTC
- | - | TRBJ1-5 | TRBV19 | CASSMGQGTNQPQHF | TGTGCCAGTAGCATGGGGCAGGGGACAAATCAGCCCCAGCATTTT
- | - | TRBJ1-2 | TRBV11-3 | CASSQAGSDGYTF | TGTGCCAGCAGCCAAGCGGGGTCTGATGGCTACACCTTC
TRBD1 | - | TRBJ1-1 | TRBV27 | CASSLDRGDTEAFF | TGTGCCAGCAGTTTGGACAGGGGCGACACTGAAGCTTTCTTT
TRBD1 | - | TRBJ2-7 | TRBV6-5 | CASSYRTGGPYEQYF | TGTGCCAGCAGTTACCGAACAGGGGGCCCCTACGAGCAGTACTTC